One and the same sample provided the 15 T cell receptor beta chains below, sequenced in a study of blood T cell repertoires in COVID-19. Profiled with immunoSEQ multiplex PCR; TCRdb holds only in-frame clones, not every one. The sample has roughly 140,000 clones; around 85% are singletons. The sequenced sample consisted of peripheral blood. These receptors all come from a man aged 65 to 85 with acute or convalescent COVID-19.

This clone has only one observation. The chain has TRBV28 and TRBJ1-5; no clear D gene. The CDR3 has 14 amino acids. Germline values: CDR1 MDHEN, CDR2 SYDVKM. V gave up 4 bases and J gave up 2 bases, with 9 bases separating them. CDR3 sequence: CASSSFGRNQPQHF. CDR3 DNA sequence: TGTGCCAGCAGTTCGTTTGGGCGCAATCAGCCCCAGCATTTT.

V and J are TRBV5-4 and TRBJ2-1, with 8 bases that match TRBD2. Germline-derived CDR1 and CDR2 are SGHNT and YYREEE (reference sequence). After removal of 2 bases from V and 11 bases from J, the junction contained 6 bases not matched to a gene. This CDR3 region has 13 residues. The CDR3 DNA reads TGTGCCAGCAGCTTAGACAGCGGGGGCAAGCAGTTCTTC. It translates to CASSLDSGGKQFF.

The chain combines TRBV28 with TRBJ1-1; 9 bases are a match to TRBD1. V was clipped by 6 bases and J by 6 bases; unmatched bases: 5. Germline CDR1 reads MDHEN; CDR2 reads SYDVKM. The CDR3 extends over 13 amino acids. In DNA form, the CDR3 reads TGTGCCAGCAGGGTGGGACAGGGCCCTGAAGCTTTCTTT. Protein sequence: CASRVGQGPEAFF.

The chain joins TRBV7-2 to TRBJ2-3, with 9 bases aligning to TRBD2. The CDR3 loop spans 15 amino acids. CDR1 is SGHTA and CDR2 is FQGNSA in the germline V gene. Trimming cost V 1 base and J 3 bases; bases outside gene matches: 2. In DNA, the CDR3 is TGTGCCAGCAGCTTAGTTAGCGGGAGTACAGATACGCAGTATTTT. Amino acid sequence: CASSLVSGSTDTQYF.

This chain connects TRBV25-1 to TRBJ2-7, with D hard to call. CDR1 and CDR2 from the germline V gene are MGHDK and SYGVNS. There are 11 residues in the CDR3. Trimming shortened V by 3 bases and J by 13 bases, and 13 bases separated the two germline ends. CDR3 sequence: CASSDSARAYF. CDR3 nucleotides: TGTGCCAGCAGTGATTCGGCTAGAGCTTACTTC.

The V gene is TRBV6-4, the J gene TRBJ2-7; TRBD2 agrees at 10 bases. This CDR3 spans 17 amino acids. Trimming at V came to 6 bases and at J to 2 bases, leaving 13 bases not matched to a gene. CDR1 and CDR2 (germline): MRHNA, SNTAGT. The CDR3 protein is CASRGGVAGGPTYEQYF. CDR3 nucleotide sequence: TGTGCCAGCAGGGGGGGAGTAGCGGGAGGACCAACCTACGAGCAGTACTTC.

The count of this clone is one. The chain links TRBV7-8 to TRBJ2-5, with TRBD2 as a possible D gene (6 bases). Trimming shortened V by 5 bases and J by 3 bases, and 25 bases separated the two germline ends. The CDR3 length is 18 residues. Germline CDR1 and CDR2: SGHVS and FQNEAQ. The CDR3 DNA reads TGTGCCAGCAGCACCCCGCCGGGACTGGTTCGGGGGAAAGAGACCCAGTACTTC. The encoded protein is CASSTPPGLVRGKETQYF.

CDR3 sequence (DNA): TGTGCCAGCAGCCAAGATGAGGCGGGACTATTCAATGAGCAGTTCTTC. It translates to CASSQDEAGLFNEQFF. The genes are TRBV4-2 and TRBJ2-1; 7 bases are shared with TRBD2. The CDR3 has 16 residues. Germline CDR1 LGHNA, CDR2 YNFKEQ. V gave up 0 bases and J gave up 6 bases; unmatched junction bases: 8.

The CDR3 sequence: CATSRRGDTQYF. CDR3 DNA: TGTGCCACCAGCCGGCGAGGAGATACGCAGTATTTT. This rearrangement joins TRBV15 to TRBJ2-3, with no clear D. Per the germline V gene, CDR1 is LNHNV and CDR2 is YYDKDF (reference sequence). V lost 5 bases and J lost 5, with 8 bases in between. The CDR3 is 12 residues long.

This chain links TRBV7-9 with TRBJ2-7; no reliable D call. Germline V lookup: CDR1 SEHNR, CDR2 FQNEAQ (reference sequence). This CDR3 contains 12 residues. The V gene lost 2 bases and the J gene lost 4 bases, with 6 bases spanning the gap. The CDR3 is CASSLRSYEQYF. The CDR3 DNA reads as TGTGCCAGCAGCTTAAGGAGTTACGAGCAGTACTTC. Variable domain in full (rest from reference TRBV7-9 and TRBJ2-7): DTGVSQNPRHKITKRGQNVTFRCDPISEHNRLYWYRQTLGQGPEFLTYFQNEAQLEKSRLLSDRFSAERPKGSFSTLEIQRTEQGDSAMYLCASSLRSYEQYFGPGTRLTVT.

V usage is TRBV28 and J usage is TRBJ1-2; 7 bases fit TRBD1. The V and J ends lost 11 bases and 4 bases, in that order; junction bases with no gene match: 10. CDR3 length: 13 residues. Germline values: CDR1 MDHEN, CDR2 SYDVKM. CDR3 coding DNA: TGTGCCTCCCGACAGGGACGATTCTATGGCTACACCTTC. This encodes CASRQGRFYGYTF.

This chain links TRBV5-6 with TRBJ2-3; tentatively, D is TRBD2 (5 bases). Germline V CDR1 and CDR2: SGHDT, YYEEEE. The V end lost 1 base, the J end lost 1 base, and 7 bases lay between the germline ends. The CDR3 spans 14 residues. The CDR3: CASSLLAGTDTQYF. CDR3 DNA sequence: TGTGCCAGCAGCTTGCTAGCAGGCACAGATACGCAGTATTTT.

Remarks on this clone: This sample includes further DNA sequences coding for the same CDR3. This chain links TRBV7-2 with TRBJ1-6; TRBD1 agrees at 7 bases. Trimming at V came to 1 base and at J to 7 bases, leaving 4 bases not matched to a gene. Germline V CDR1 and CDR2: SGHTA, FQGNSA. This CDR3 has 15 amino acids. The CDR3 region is CASSLDRGLNSPLHF. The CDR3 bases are TGTGCCAGCAGCTTAGACAGGGGCCTGAATTCACCCCTCCACTTT. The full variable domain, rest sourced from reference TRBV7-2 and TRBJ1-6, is GAGVSQSPSNKVTEKGKDVELRCDPISGHTALYWYRQSLGQGLEFLIYFQGNSAPDKSGLPSDRFSAERTGGSVSTLTIQRTQQEDSAVYLCASSLDRGLNSPLHFGNGTRLTVT.

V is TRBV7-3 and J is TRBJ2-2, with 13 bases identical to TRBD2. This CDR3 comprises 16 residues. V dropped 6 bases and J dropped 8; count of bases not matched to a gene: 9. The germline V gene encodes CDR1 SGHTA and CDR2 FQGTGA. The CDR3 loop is CASSSGTSGMAGELFF. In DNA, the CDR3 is TGTGCCAGCAGTTCGGGGACTAGCGGGATGGCTGGGGAGCTGTTTTTT. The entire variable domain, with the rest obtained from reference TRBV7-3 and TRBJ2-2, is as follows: GAGVSQTPSNKVTEKGKYVELRCDPISGHTALYWYRQSLGQGPEFLIYFQGTGAADDSGLPNDRFFAVRPEGSVSTLKIQRTERGDSAVYLCASSSGTSGMAGELFFGEGSRLTVL.

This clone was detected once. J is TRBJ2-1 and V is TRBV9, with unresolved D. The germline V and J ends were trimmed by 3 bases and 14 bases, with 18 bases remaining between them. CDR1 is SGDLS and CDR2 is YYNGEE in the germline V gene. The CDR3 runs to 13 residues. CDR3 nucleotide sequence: TGTGCCAGCAGCGAAAAAAGATTAACGCAGAAGTTCTTC. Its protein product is CASSEKRLTQKFF.